This T cell receptor (beta chain) was found in a study of response to subunit inactivated influenza vaccine. General study findings and limits: With each seasonal influenza vaccination, the authors suggested, few new T cells are recruited.

The V end was cut by 7 bases, the J end by 1 base, with 10 bases between. The CDR3 runs to 13 residues. Looked up from germline, CDR1 is ENHRY and CDR2 is SYGVKD. About this clonotype itself: Its antigen is not known.

TCRdb re-analysed the RT-PCR reads in MiXCR, keeping a single row per CDR3 protein. The sample shows under 950,000 distinct CDR3 sequences, less than 25% of them seen only once. This chain connects TRBV10-3 to TRBJ1-1; no clear D gene. The source material was PBMCs from blood, sampled about 5 days after vaccination. The TCR comes from a man in his forties or fifties who received an inactivated influenza vaccine. CDR3 protein: CAIKHSENTEAFF. CDR3 in DNA: TGTGCCATCAAACACAGCGAGAACACTGAAGCTTTCTTT.